The sequence of this T cell receptor beta chain was determined in a study of radiation and T cells in renal cell carcinoma. Findings of the study overall: Dominant CDR3 motifs were more common in irradiated tumors than controls.

With regard to this clone: The antigen is not known.

V lost 2 bases and J lost 1; bases outside the gene matches: 5. CDR1 LNHDA and CDR2 SQIVND come from the germline V gene (reference sequence). The CDR3 loop spans 16 amino acids. Some clones are missing from TCRdb's copy, which holds only in-frame ones; the method was immunoSEQ multiplex PCR. Of fewer than 15,000 clones listed, approximately 62% are singletons. Indicated treatment: treatment-naive control, cytoreductive nephrectomy. The chain has TRBV19 and TRBJ2-7, with 10 bases that match TRBD1. This sample comprised tumor tissue, obtained from a patient whose treatment was nephrectomy without radiotherapy. The sequence derives from a woman older than 75 with renal cell carcinoma. CDR3: CASSIFGQGDSYEQYF. CDR3 nucleotide sequence: TGTGCCAGTAGTATATTCGGACAGGGGGATTCCTACGAGCAGTACTTC.